The 21 T cell receptor beta chains reported below all come from one sample, sequenced in a study of OX40 agonist ivuxolimab in advanced cancers. Method: immunoSEQ multiplex PCR; TCRdb's copy keeps in-frame clones and lacks some. The table shows more than 50,000 clones, with about nine tenths occurring only once. The sequenced sample was CD4+ or CD8+ T cells sorted from blood, obtained in a trial of the OX40 agonist ivuxolimab. Every receptor here comes from an adult with an advanced solid tumor such as melanoma, head and neck, liver or kidney cancer.

The chain is built from TRBV7-2 and TRBJ1-5, with TRBD1 matching 9 bases. This CDR3 contains 15 residues. Trimming took 4 bases from V and 4 from J; bases not matched to a gene: 5. CDR1 is SGHTA, CDR2 FQGNSA, per germline. This CDR3 reads CASSWGTGRNQPQHF. CDR3 DNA sequence: TGTGCCAGCAGCTGGGGGACAGGGAGGAATCAGCCCCAGCATTTT.

The chain recombines TRBV7-2 with TRBJ2-1; 9 bases line up with TRBD2. Germline-derived CDR1 and CDR2 are SGHTA and FQGNSA. The CDR3 totals 17 residues. V dropped 4 bases and J dropped 7; count of bases not matched to a gene: 14. CDR3 nucleotide sequence: TGTGCCAGCAGCTCGAAGGGCACTAGCGGGTTTAAAAATGAGCAGTTCTTC. Amino acid sequence: CASSSKGTSGFKNEQFF.

The chain couples TRBV25-1 to TRBJ2-1; TRBD2 agrees at 11 bases. This CDR3 has 14 amino acids. The ends lost 6 bases at V and 10 bases at J; junction bases unmatched: 8. From germline, CDR1 is MGHDK and CDR2 SYGVNS. The CDR3 nucleotides read TGTGCCAGCAGCTTAGCGGGGGGGCCGTTGGAGCAGTTCTTC. As protein: CASSLAGGPLEQFF.

Concerning this clone itself: Sequence at one end of the junction differs from germline and may be a read error. The rearrangement joins TRBV5-4 to TRBJ1-4; tentatively, D is TRBD1 (5 bases). Germline V gene lookup returns CDR1 SGHNT and CDR2 YYREEE (reference sequence). The CDR3 sequence is 12 residues long. The CDR3 spells CASSLDRDLKSF. Here the CDR3 DNA reads TGTGCCAGCAGCCTAGACCGGGACCTCAAATCTTTT.

This chain joins TRBV10-3 and TRBJ1-5, with D perhaps TRBD1 (6 bases). CDR1 ENHRY and CDR2 SYGVKD come from the germline V gene. CDR3 length equals 15 residues. Deletions cut 4 bases from V and 0 bases from J, with 10 bases between. CDR3 coding DNA: TGTGCCATCAGTGGGGGACAAGCTAGCAATCAGCCCCAGCATTTT. It codes for CAISGGQASNQPQHF.

The chain carries TRBV28 and TRBJ2-5; 8 bases map to TRBD2. CDR3 length: 12 amino acids. The germline gives CDR1 MDHEN, CDR2 SYDVKM. V was pared by 8 bases and J by 1 base, with 0 bases of the junction left unmatched. The DNA of the CDR3 is TGTGCCAGCCGGGAGGGCCAAGAGACCCAGTACTTC. The encoded protein is CASREGQETQYF.

The chain recombines TRBV29-1 with TRBJ1-5; TRBD1 agrees at 9 bases. CDR3 length: 14 residues. Per the germline V gene, CDR1 is SQVTM and CDR2 is ANQGSEA. With 6 bases clipped from V and 5 bases from J, the junction kept 8 bases outside the gene matches. CDR3: CSVTTGGLDQPQHF. CDR3 nucleotides: TGCAGCGTGACAACAGGGGGCTTGGATCAGCCCCAGCATTTT.

The chain joins TRBV6-1 to TRBJ2-5, with D unclear. The CDR3 contains 14 residues. V lost 6 bases, J lost 2 bases, and 13 bases lay in between. Germline V gene sequence: CDR1 MNHNS, CDR2 SASEGT. As DNA, the CDR3 is TGTGCCAGCAGCAGGCCGCCCCCACAAGAGACCCAGTACTTC. This sequence encodes CASSRPPPQETQYF.

CDR3 nucleotides: TGTGCCAGCAGCTATGGATGGGGGACAGGGAAAGAGACCCAGTACTTC. Translation gives CASSYGWGTGKETQYF. The chain is built from TRBV9 and TRBJ2-5, with TRBD1 identical over 9 bases. The V and J ends lost 4 bases and 3 bases, in that order; junction bases with no gene match: 10. The CDR3 has 16 amino acids. Germline V lookup: CDR1 SGDLS, CDR2 YYNGEE.

This clone came up a few times. The V and J genes are TRBV25-1 and TRBJ2-1; 11 bases fit TRBD2. Losses at the gene ends were 2 bases for V and 6 bases for J; bases not matched to a gene: 6. The CDR3 extends over 16 amino acids. The germline CDR1 and CDR2 sequences are MGHDK and SYGVNS. This CDR3 is CASSERLAGGSNEQFF. CDR3 nucleotides: TGTGCCAGCAGTGAAAGGCTAGCGGGAGGAAGCAATGAGCAGTTCTTC.

This sequence joins TRBV29-1 and TRBJ1-4, with 7 bases lining up with TRBD1. The CDR3 consists of 14 residues. V trimming: 5 bases; J trimming: 5 bases; junction bases outside the gene matches: 8. The germline V gene has CDR1 SQVTM and CDR2 ANQGSEA. The CDR3 DNA is TGCAGCGTTACCTTGGACAGGACGAATGAAAAACTGTTTTTT. Translated, it gives CSVTLDRTNEKLFF.

V usage is TRBV30 and J usage is TRBJ1-2; TRBD1 matches at 10 bases. The CDR3 has 14 amino acids. CDR1 and CDR2 from the germline V gene are GTSNPN and SVGIG (reference sequence). V lost 0 bases, J lost 8 bases, and 6 bases stayed unmatched. The CDR3 is CAWSVKTGGSGYTF. CDR3 DNA sequence: TGTGCCTGGAGTGTTAAGACAGGGGGCTCGGGCTACACCTTC.

This clone was detected only once. The chain has TRBV5-8 and TRBJ2-3; 10 positions match TRBD2. The CDR3 contains 16 residues. Germline V lookup: CDR1 SGHTS, CDR2 YDEGEE. Trimming removed 4 bases from V and 2 bases from J; junction bases left unmatched: 7. The CDR3 nucleotides read TGTGCCAGCAGCAAAAGCGGGAGGGCGGTCACAGATACGCAGTATTTT. Translating it yields CASSKSGRAVTDTQYF. Drawing the rest from reference TRBV5-8 and TRBJ2-3, the complete variable domain is EAGVTQSPTHLIKTRGQQATLRCSPISGHTSVYWYQQALGLGLQFLLWYDEGEERNRGNFPPRFSGRQFPNYSSELNVNALELEDSALYLCASSKSGRAVTDTQYFGPGTRLTVL.

The genes are TRBV5-1 and TRBJ1-2; D is undetermined. This CDR3 is built from 15 residues. The V gene's germline CDR1 is SGHRS and CDR2 YFSETQ. The V gene lost 4 bases and the J gene lost 7 bases, with 20 bases spanning the gap. Here the CDR3 DNA reads TGCGCCAGCAGCCCCCTTCCGGGATTCCCCCTTGGCTACACCTTC. Encoded protein: CASSPLPGFPLGYTF. The variable domain in full, with the rest retrieved from reference TRBV5-1 and TRBJ1-2, is KAGVTQTPRYLIKTRGQQVTLSCSPISGHRSVSWYQQTPGQGLQFLFEYFSETQRNKGNFPGRFSGRQFSNSRSEMNVSTLELGDSALYLCASSPLPGFPLGYTFGSGTRLTVV.

This chain links TRBV6-4 with TRBJ1-2; 7 bases match TRBD1. This CDR3 is built from 15 residues. Germline V gene lookup returns CDR1 MRHNA and CDR2 SNTAGT. Trimming cost V 6 bases and J 2 bases; bases outside gene matches: 9. The CDR3 bases are TGTGCCAGCAGCGCCCGACAGGGTACCAACTATGGCTACACCTTC. Protein product: CASSARQGTNYGYTF.

The rearrangement links TRBV27 to TRBJ1-2; 8 nucleotides line up with TRBD1. Germline CDR1 is MNHEY and CDR2 is SMNVEV (reference sequence). The ends lost 2 bases at V and 8 bases at J; junction bases unmatched: 10. The CDR3 sequence is 15 residues long. CDR3 protein: CASSLREQGAGGYTF. CDR3 nucleotide sequence: TGTGCCAGCAGTTTAAGGGAGCAGGGGGCGGGGGGCTACACCTTC.

This clone came up once. This chain joins TRBV11-2 and TRBJ2-3; the D is unclear. V was shortened by 0 bases and J by 0 bases, with 7 bases between the two germline ends. CDR3 length equals 15 residues. From germline, CDR1 is SGHAT and CDR2 FQNNGV. This CDR3 reads CASSLEASSTDTQYF. The DNA of the CDR3 is TGTGCCAGCAGCTTAGAGGCTAGTAGCACAGATACGCAGTATTTT.

J is TRBJ2-5 and V is TRBV7-9; D gene uncertain. Germline CDR1 is SEHNR and CDR2 is FQNEAQ (reference sequence). V dropped 1 base and J dropped 11 bases, with 8 bases sitting between them. The CDR3 contains 11 residues. The CDR3 DNA is TGTGCCAGCAGCTTAGGGGCTAATCAGTACTTC. This codes for CASSLGANQYF.

The J gene is TRBJ2-4, the V gene TRBV21-1. TRBV21-1 is designated a pseudogene. The length of the CDR3 is 18 residues. CDR3 region: CASSKEARYGIAKNIQYF. CDR3 nucleotide sequence: TGTGCCAGCAGCAAAGAAGCCCGATATGGGATAGCCAAAAACATTCAGTACTTC.

In its sample, this clone was seen a few times. The rearrangement links TRBV11-2 to TRBJ2-1; D is undetermined. Per germline, CDR1 SGHAT and CDR2 FQNNGV. The CDR3 runs 13 residues. V was shortened by 4 bases and J by 5 bases, with 9 bases between the two germline ends. CDR3 sequence (DNA): TGTGCCAGCAGCTGGTCACTGAACAATGAGCAGTTCTTC. Translated, it gives CASSWSLNNEQFF.

The V and J genes are TRBV5-5 and TRBJ2-3, with 7 bases fitting TRBD1. This CDR3 region has 16 residues. V lost 1 base to trimming and J lost 0 bases; unmatched junction nucleotides: 5. Germline CDR1 SGHKS, CDR2 YYEKEE (reference sequence). CDR3 DNA sequence: TGTGCCAGCAGCTTGACAGGGGCCTCTAGCACAGATACGCAGTATTTT. It yields the protein CASSLTGASSTDTQYF.